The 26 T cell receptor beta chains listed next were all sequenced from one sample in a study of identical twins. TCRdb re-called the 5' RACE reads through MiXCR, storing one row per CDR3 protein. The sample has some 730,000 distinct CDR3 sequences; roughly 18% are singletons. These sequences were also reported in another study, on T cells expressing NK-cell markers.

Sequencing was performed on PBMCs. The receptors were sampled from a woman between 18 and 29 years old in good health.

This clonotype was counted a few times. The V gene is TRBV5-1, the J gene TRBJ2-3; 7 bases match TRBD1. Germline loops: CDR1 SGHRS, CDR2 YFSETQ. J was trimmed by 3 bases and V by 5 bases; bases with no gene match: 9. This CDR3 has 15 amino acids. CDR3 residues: CASREQGLLTDTQYF. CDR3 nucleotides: TGCGCCAGCAGGGAACAGGGGTTGCTGACAGATACGCAGTATTTT.

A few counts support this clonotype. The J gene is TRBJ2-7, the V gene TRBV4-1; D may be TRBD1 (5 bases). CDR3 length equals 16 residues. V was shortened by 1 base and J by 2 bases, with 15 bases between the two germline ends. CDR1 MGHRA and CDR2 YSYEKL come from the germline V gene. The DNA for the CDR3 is TGCGCCAGCAGCCAAGCATTAGGGGATCCCCCCTACGAGCAGTACTTC. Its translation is CASSQALGDPPYEQYF.

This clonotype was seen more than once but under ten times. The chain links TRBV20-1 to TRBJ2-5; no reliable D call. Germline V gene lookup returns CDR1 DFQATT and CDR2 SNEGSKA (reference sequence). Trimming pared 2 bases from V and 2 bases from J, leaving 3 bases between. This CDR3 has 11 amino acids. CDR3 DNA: TGCAGTGCTAGACTGCAAGAGACCCAGTACTTC. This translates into CSARLQETQYF.

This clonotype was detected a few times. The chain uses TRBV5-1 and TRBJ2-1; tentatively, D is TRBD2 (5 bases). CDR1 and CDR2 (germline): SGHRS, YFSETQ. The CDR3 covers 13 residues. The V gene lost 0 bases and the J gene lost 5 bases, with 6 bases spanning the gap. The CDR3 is CASSLVSDNEQFF. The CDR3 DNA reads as TGCGCCAGCAGCTTGGTTAGCGACAATGAGCAGTTCTTC.

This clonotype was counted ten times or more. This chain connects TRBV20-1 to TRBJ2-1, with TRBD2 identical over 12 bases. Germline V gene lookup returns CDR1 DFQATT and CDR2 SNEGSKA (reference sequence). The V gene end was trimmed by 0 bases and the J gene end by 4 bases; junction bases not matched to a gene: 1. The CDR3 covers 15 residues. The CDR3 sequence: CSARDLAGGYNEQFF. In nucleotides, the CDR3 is TGCAGTGCTAGAGATCTAGCGGGAGGGTACAATGAGCAGTTCTTC.

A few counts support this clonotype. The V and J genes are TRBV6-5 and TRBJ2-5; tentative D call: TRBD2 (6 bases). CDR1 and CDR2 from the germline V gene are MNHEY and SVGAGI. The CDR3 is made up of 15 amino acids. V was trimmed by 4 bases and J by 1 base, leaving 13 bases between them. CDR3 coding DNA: TGTGCCAGCAGTTCCCGCCGGGACTTCCAAGAGACCCAGTACTTC. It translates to CASSSRRDFQETQYF.

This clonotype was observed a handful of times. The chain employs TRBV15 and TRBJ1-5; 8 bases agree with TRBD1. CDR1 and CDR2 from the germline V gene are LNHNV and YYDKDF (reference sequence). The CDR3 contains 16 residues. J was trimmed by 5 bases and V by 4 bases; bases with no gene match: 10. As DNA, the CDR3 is TGTGCCACCAGCATGCGGGGGCAGGGGGCCCATCAGCCCCAGCATTTT. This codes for CATSMRGQGAHQPQHF. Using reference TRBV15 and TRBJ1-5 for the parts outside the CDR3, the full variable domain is DAMVIQNPRYQVTQFGKPVTLSCSQTLNHNVMYWYQQKSSQAPKLLFHYYDKDFNNEADTPDNFQSRRPNTSFCFLDIRSPGLGDTAMYLCATSMRGQGAHQPQHFGDGTRLSIL.

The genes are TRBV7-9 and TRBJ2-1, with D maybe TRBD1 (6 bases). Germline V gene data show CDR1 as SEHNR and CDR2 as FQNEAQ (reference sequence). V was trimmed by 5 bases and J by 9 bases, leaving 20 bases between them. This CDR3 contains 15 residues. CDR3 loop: CASSPGLDSLSEQFF. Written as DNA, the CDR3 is TGTGCCAGCAGCCCGGGATTGGACAGCTTGAGTGAGCAGTTCTTC.

CDR3 nucleotides: TGCGCCAGCAGCTTGGTACCTTCACAGGGGGTCGAAGCTTTCTTT. This gives the protein CASSLVPSQGVEAFF. The V call is TRBV5-1, the J call TRBJ1-1; 8 bases agree with TRBD1. The CDR3 runs to 15 residues. Germline loops: CDR1 SGHRS, CDR2 YFSETQ. V trimming: 0 bases; J trimming: 8 bases; junction bases outside the gene matches: 9.

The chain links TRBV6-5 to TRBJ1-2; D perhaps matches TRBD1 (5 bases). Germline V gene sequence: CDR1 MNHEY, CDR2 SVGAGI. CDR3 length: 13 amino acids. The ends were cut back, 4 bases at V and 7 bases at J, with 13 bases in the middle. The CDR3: CASSFGREPGYTF. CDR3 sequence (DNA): TGTGCCAGCAGTTTCGGCAGGGAGCCTGGCTACACCTTC.

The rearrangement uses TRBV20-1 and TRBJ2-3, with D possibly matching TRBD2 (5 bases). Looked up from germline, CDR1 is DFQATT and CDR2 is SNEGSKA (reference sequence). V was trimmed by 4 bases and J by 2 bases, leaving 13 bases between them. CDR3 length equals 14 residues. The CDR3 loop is CSANLQRFTDTQYF. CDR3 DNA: TGCAGTGCTAATTTACAGCGGTTCACAGATACGCAGTATTTT.

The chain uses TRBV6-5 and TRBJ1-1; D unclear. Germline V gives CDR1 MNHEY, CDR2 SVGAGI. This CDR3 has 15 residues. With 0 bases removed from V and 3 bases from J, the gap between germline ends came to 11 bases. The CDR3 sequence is CASSYSSSWDTEAFF. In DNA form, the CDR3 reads TGTGCCAGCAGTTACTCGAGCAGCTGGGACACTGAAGCTTTCTTT.

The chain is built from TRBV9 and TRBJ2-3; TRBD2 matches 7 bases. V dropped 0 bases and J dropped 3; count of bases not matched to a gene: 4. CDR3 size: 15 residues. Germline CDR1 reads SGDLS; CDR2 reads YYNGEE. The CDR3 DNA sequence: TGTGCCAGCAGCGTAGGGGGACTACCGACAGATACGCAGTATTTT. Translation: CASSVGGLPTDTQYF.

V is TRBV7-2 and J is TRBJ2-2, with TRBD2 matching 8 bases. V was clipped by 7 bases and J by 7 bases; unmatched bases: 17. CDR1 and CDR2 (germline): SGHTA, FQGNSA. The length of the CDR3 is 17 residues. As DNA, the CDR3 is TGTGCCAGCAACCCCGGGGGGCTAGCGGGCCCTCACGGGGAGCTGTTTTTT. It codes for CASNPGGLAGPHGELFF.

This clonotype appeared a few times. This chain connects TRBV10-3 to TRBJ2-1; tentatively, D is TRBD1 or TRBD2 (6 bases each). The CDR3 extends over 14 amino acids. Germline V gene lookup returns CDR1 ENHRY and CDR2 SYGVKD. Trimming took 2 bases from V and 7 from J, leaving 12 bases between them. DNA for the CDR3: TGTGCCATCAGTGAGCACAGGGAGGATAATGAGCAGTTCTTC. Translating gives CAISEHREDNEQFF.

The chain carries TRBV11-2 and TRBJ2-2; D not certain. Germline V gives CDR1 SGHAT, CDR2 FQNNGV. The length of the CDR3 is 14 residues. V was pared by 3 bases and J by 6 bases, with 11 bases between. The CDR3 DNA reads TGTGCCAGCAGCTTGCCGAGGCGACCCGGGGAGCTGTTTTTT. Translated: CASSLPRRPGELFF. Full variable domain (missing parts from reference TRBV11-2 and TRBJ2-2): EAGVAQSPRYKIIEKRQSVAFWCNPISGHATLYWYQQILGQGPKLLIQFQNNGVVDDSQLPKDRFSAERLKGVDSTLKIQPAKLEDSAVYLCASSLPRRPGELFFGEGSRLTVL.

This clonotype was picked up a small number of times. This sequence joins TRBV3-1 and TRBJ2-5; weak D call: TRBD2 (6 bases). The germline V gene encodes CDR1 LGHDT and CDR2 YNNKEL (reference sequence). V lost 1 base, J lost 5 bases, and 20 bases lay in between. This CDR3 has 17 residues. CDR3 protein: CASSQAGTPIEGETQYF. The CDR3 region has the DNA TGTGCCAGCAGCCAAGCCGGGACTCCTATCGAGGGGGAGACCCAGTACTTC.

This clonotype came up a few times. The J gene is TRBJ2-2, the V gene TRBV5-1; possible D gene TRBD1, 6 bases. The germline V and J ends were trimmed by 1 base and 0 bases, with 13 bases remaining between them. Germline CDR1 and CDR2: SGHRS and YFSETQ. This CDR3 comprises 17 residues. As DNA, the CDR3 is TGCGCCAGCAGCTTGCCTACAGGGATAGCGAACACCGGGGAGCTGTTTTTT. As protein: CASSLPTGIANTGELFF.

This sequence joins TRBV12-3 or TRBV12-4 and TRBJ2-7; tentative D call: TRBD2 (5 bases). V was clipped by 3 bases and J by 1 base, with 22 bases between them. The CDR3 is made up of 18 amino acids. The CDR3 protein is CASSFEYSWEKPSYEQYF. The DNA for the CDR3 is TGTGCCAGCAGTTTCGAATACTCATGGGAGAAACCATCCTACGAGCAGTACTTC.

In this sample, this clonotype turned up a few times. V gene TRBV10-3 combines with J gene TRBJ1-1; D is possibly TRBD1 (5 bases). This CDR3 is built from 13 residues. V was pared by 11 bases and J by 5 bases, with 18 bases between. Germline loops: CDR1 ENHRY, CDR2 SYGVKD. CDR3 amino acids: CAANGGGGTEAFF. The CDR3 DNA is TGTGCCGCCAATGGGGGGGGTGGGACTGAAGCTTTCTTT.

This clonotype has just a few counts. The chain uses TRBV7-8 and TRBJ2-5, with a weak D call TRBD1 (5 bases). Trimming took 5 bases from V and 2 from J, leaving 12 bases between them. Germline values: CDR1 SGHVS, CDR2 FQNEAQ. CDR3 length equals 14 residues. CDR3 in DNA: TGTGCCAGCAGCGCCCGACGGACACAAGAGACCCAGTACTTC. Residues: CASSARRTQETQYF. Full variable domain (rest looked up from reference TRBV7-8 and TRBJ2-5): GAGVSQSPRYKVAKRGQDVALRCDPISGHVSLFWYQQALGQGPEFLTYFQNEAQLDKSGLPSDRFFAERPEGSVSTLKIQRTQQEDSAVYLCASSARRTQETQYFGPGTRLLVL.

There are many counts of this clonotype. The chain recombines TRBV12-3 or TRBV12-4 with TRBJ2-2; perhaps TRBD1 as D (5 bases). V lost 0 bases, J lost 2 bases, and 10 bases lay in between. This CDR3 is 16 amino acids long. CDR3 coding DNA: TGTGCCAGCAGTTTAGCGACAGCCTTTAACACCGGGGAGCTGTTTTTT. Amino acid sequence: CASSLATAFNTGELFF.

The CDR3 reads CASSWFDRVDEQYF. The CDR3 region has the DNA TGTGCCAGCAGCTGGTTCGACAGGGTGGACGAGCAGTACTTC. The rearrangement links TRBV5-6 to TRBJ2-7; 7 nucleotides align to TRBD1. The CDR3 is 14 residues long. Germline trimming cut 3 bases from V and 5 bases from J; bases unmatched to any gene: 8. The germline V gene encodes CDR1 SGHDT and CDR2 YYEEEE.

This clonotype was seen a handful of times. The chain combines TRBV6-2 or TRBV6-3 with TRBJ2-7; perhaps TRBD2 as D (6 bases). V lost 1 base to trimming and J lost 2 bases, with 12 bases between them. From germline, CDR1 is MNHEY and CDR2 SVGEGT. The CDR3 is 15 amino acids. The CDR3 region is CASSYWGTRTYEQYF. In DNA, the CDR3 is TGTGCCAGCAGTTACTGGGGGACTCGGACCTACGAGCAGTACTTC.

CDR3 DNA sequence: TGTGCCAGCAGCCCATACGGGGGTTGGGAGCAGTACTTC. This encodes CASSPYGGWEQYF. The chain links TRBV14 to TRBJ2-7, with D maybe TRBD2 (6 bases). CDR1 is SGHDN and CDR2 is FVKESK in the germline V gene. This CDR3 contains 13 residues. Trimming stripped 4 bases from V and 7 bases from J, with 14 bases between.

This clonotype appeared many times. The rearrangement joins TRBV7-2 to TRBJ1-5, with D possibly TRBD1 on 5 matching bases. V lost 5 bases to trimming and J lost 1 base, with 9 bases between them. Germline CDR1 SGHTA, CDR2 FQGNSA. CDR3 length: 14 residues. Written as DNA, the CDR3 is TGTGCCAGCAGCAGCCGACAGAGCAATCAGCCCCAGCATTTT. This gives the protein CASSSRQSNQPQHF.